The 4 T cell receptor beta chains listed next were all sequenced from one sample in a study of beta chain features in type 1 diabetes. General study points: Type 1 diabetes patients had TCRB CDR3s that were shorter (moderately but significantly so) in all four CD4+ subsets.

No antigen has been identified for these receptors. Reverse transcribing all isolated RNA meant expressed TCRB transcripts were sequenced. TCRdb's copy holds only in-frame clones and misses some; the assay was immunoSEQ multiplex PCR. The sample includes around 170,000 clones, about 10% of them seen just once. Sequencing input: central memory CD4+ T cells from blood. The source is a young woman with type 1 diabetes.

This rearrangement joins TRBV19 to TRBJ2-1; TRBD2 matches at 9 bases. Trimming cost V 0 bases and J 5 bases; bases outside gene matches: 14. Germline-derived CDR1 and CDR2 are LNHDA and SQIVND (reference sequence). The CDR3 is 19 amino acids. Written as DNA, the CDR3 is TGTGCCAGTAGTATAGACCCCGCCCTAGGACTAGCGAGTGACAATGAGCAGTTCTTC. Its translation: CASSIDPALGLASDNEQFF.

The chain links TRBV29-1 to TRBJ1-2, with 8 nucleotides matching TRBD1. Trimming took 7 bases from V and 4 from J; bases not matched to a gene: 8. The germline gives CDR1 SQVTM, CDR2 ANQGSEA. The CDR3 has 13 residues. This CDR3 reads CSAVSGTGYGYTF. For the CDR3, the DNA is TGCAGCGCCGTAAGTGGGACAGGCTATGGCTACACCTTC.

This clone was found a few times. The gene calls are TRBV5-1 and TRBJ2-1, with TRBD2 matching 7 bases. V shed 4 bases, J shed 0 bases, and the junction held 10 bases outside the gene matches. CDR1 is SGHRS, CDR2 YFSETQ, per germline. This CDR3 is 17 amino acids long. Here the CDR3 reads CASSPIAGMISYNEQFF. DNA of the CDR3: TGCGCCAGCAGCCCAATAGCGGGCATGATCTCCTACAATGAGCAGTTCTTC.

The J gene is TRBJ2-7, the V gene TRBV28, with a possible D match to TRBD1 (6 bases). The CDR3 loop spans 14 amino acids. CDR1 and CDR2 (germline): MDHEN, SYDVKM. The V and J ends lost 5 bases and 5 bases respectively, with 16 bases between them. The CDR3 loop is CASSGIQGVHEQYF. The CDR3 nucleotides read TGTGCCAGCAGTGGAATACAGGGTGTCCACGAGCAGTACTTC. The full variable domain, its missing parts supplied by reference TRBV28 and TRBJ2-7, is DVKVTQSSRYLVKRTGEKVFLECVQDMDHENMFWYRQDPGLGLRLIYFSYDVKMKEKGDIPEGYSVSREKKERFSLILESASTNQTSMYLCASSGIQGVHEQYFGPGTRLTVT.